This passage covers 13 T cell receptor beta chains from one sample sequenced in a study of blood T cell repertoires in COVID-19 (dated by TCRdb to about 2020). Receptor amplification or capture employed the immunoSEQ multiplex PCR assay. TCRdb took this table from immuneACCESS and kept in-frame rearrangements with V and J called. Such tables lack part of the clones; where checked against another copy, unresolved V genes explain under half of the gap, and the rest is unexplained. In all, the sample holds 400,000 to 450,000 clones, and roughly 88% of those were seen once. Of the sample, more than 1.4% falls within the top ten clones. Source material: peripheral blood. The receptors were sampled from a woman aged 25 to 39 with active or convalescent COVID-19.

The chain links TRBV27 to TRBJ1-4; TRBD1 is a possible D gene (5 bases). The germline V gene encodes CDR1 MNHEY and CDR2 SMNVEV (reference sequence). V lost 2 bases to trimming and J lost 8 bases, with 9 bases between them. The CDR3 spans 13 residues. The DNA for the CDR3 is TGTGCCAGCAGTTTACAGGGAGGCGAAAAACTGTTTTTT. Protein: CASSLQGGEKLFF.

This rearrangement joins TRBV5-1 to TRBJ2-3, with 12 positions matching TRBD2. The CDR3 totals 19 residues. From germline, CDR1 is SGHRS and CDR2 YFSETQ. After removal of 2 bases from V and 1 base from J, the junction contained 11 bases not matched to a gene. The CDR3 is CASSFHLTSGGPRTDTQYF. The CDR3 nucleotides read TGCGCCAGCAGCTTCCATTTGACTAGCGGGGGACCCCGCACAGATACGCAGTATTTT.

The V and J genes are TRBV5-6 and TRBJ2-2, with 8 bases fitting TRBD1. Germline values: CDR1 SGHDT, CDR2 YYEEEE. The CDR3 is made up of 19 amino acids. J lost 6 bases, V lost 0 bases, and 16 bases had no gene match. The CDR3 coding sequence is TGTGCCAGCAGCTTGGAATTTTCAGGGGGCCTCATTTCGGCCGGGGAGCTGTTTTTT. This gives the protein CASSLEFSGGLISAGELFF. The full variable domain, rest sourced from reference TRBV5-6 and TRBJ2-2, is DAGVTQSPTHLIKTRGQQVTLRCSPKSGHDTVSWYQQALGQGPQFIFQYYEEEERQRGNFPDRFSGHQFPNYSSELNVNALLLGDSALYLCASSLEFSGGLISAGELFFGEGSRLTVL.

The rearrangement uses TRBV4-1 and TRBJ1-1; 7 bases fit TRBD1. The germline CDR1 and CDR2 sequences are MGHRA and YSYEKL. CDR3 size: 16 residues. The ends lost 3 bases at V and 3 bases at J; junction bases unmatched: 10. Written as DNA, the CDR3 is TGCGCCAGCAGCCAGGAACTGCCAAGGGGGCACACTGAAGCTTTCTTT. Translated: CASSQELPRGHTEAFF.

The chain combines TRBV5-1 with TRBJ2-1; the match to TRBD1 covers 7 bases. V trimming: 1 base; J trimming: 4 bases; junction bases outside the gene matches: 5. The CDR3 has 15 residues. Germline V gives CDR1 SGHRS, CDR2 YFSETQ. CDR3 in DNA: TGCGCCAGCAGCTTGACAGGGGTGCTTTACAATGAGCAGTTCTTC. Translation: CASSLTGVLYNEQFF.

The chain is built from TRBV14 and TRBJ1-2; 7 bases line up with TRBD1. Unmatched junction bases numbered 9, after V lost 3 bases and J lost 8 bases. In germline, CDR1 is SGHDN, CDR2 FVKESK. This CDR3 has 14 residues. The CDR3 region is CASSHGDRGVGYTF. The CDR3 DNA is TGTGCCAGCAGCCACGGGGACAGAGGGGTAGGCTACACCTTC.

The rearrangement uses TRBV6-6 and TRBJ2-6; 10 nucleotides align to TRBD1. With V trimmed by 5 bases and J by 2 bases, 9 bases remained unmatched. In germline, CDR1 is MNHNY, CDR2 SVGAGI (reference sequence). The CDR3 length is 18 residues. In DNA, the CDR3 is TGTGCCAGCAGTCCTCCGGGACAGGGGCACGCTGGGGCCAACGTCCTGACTTTC. Translation gives CASSPPGQGHAGANVLTF.

This chain joins TRBV27 and TRBJ1-2; maybe TRBD1 (6 bases). This CDR3 comprises 12 residues. Germline V gene lookup returns CDR1 MNHEY and CDR2 SMNVEV (reference sequence). Trimming removed 11 bases at V and 10 bases at J, with 20 bases between. The CDR3, as DNA: TGTGCCTCAGGGGTCAATCCGGTAGTCTACACCTTC. Protein: CASGVNPVVYTF.

This chain joins TRBV7-2 and TRBJ2-1, with TRBD1 matching over 7 bases. The CDR3 covers 16 residues. The V segment lost 5 bases and the J segment 5 bases; nucleotides outside the gene matches: 12. CDR1 and CDR2 (germline): SGHTA, FQGNSA. CDR3 DNA: TGTGCCAGCAGCGCGTCTACGACAGGGCCGGACAATGAGCAGTTCTTC. The encoded protein is CASSASTTGPDNEQFF.

The V gene is TRBV27, the J gene TRBJ1-2; TRBD1 matches at 7 bases. The CDR3 is 12 residues long. V lost 6 bases and J lost 4; bases outside the gene matches: 2. Germline loops: CDR1 MNHEY, CDR2 SMNVEV (reference sequence). The CDR3 coding sequence is TGTGCCAGCAGAGGGGGCGCCTATGGCTACACCTTC. Translated: CASRGGAYGYTF.

This clone was recorded once. The J gene is TRBJ2-3, the V gene TRBV4-1, with TRBD2 as a possible D gene (7 bases). This CDR3 region has 19 residues. Deletions cut 0 bases from V and 2 bases from J, with 21 bases between. In germline, CDR1 is MGHRA, CDR2 YSYEKL. This chain's CDR3 is CASSQEILVGGRYTDTQYF. CDR3 bases: TGCGCCAGCAGCCAAGAGATATTAGTGGGGGGGCGTTACACAGATACGCAGTATTTT.

The chain has TRBV5-1 and TRBJ1-5; tentatively, D is TRBD1 (6 bases). Germline-derived CDR1 and CDR2 are SGHRS and YFSETQ. The CDR3 is made up of 15 amino acids. V lost 4 bases to trimming and J lost 1 base, with 12 bases between them. This CDR3 reads CASSPQGISNQPQHF. CDR3 sequence (DNA): TGCGCCAGCAGCCCGCAGGGGATAAGCAATCAGCCCCAGCATTTT.

The chain carries TRBV18 and TRBJ1-2; D might be TRBD1 (6 bases). Germline-derived CDR1 and CDR2 are KGHSH and LQKENI. The length of the CDR3 is 15 residues. Trimming removed 1 base from V and 3 bases from J, with 12 bases in between. DNA for the CDR3: TGTGCCAGCTCACCACGCCCAGGGGAATACTATGGCTACACCTTC. Amino acids: CASSPRPGEYYGYTF.